These 21 T cell receptor beta chains came from one sample sequenced in a study of T-cell memory formation after mild COVID-19. TCRdb reanalysed the 5' RACE reads using MiXCR and keeps one entry per CDR3 protein. Of roughly 150,000 distinct CDR3 sequences listed, 10% to 15% are singletons. The sequenced material came from PBMCs or a T cell subset sorted from them (not recorded which). These TCRs come from a young man who had mild COVID-19 (a few samples of this study predate the infection). Cell type and time point are not known.

As to this clonotype: A much larger clone lies a single base off, so this may be a read error. The rearrangement joins TRBV5-6 to TRBJ2-5; D unresolved. The CDR3 extends over 16 amino acids. Deletions cut 0 bases from V and 1 base from J, with 13 bases between. The germline CDR1 and CDR2 sequences are SGHDT and YYEEEE. This chain's CDR3 is CASSLGLTSIQETQYF. CDR3 bases: TGTGCCAGCAGCTTGGGTCTCACCAGCATCCAAGAGACCCAGTACTTC.

CDR3 bases: TGTGCCAGCAGCGCCCACTCCGGAAGCGGGGGGCTCTCTGGGGCCAACGTCCTGACTTTC. Its translation: CASSAHSGSGGLSGANVLTF. This chain joins TRBV9 and TRBJ2-6; 9 nucleotides align to TRBD2. The CDR3 totals 20 residues. J was trimmed by 0 bases and V by 3 bases; bases with no gene match: 13. In germline, CDR1 is SGDLS, CDR2 YYNGEE.

A few counts support this clonotype. The chain is built from TRBV12-3 or TRBV12-4 and TRBJ1-1, with 7 bases that match TRBD1. The CDR3 loop spans 15 amino acids. V lost 4 bases and J lost 0; bases outside the gene matches: 5. The DNA for the CDR3 is TGTGCCAGCAGTTCACAGGGGCTATTGAACACTGAAGCTTTCTTT. The encoded protein is CASSSQGLLNTEAFF.

This clonotype was seen a few times. The rearrangement links TRBV7-2 to TRBJ2-1, with TRBD2 as a possible D gene (5 bases). V lost 4 bases to trimming and J lost 10 bases, with 11 bases between them. The CDR3 extends over 12 amino acids. Germline V gene sequence: CDR1 SGHTA, CDR2 FQGNSA. As DNA, the CDR3 is TGTGCCAGCAGCTCCTACGGCGGGGAGCAGTTCTTC. Translation gives CASSSYGGEQFF.

The chain carries TRBV5-1 and TRBJ2-3; 7 nucleotides align to TRBD2. Trimming took 5 bases from V and 0 from J; bases not matched to a gene: 3. Germline values: CDR1 SGHRS, CDR2 YFSETQ. The CDR3 spans 14 residues. The CDR3 DNA is TGCGCCAGCAGAGCGGGGATTAGCACAGATACGCAGTATTTT. Translating gives CASRAGISTDTQYF.

In its sample, this clonotype was seen a few times. The chain carries TRBV20-1 and TRBJ1-5; the D gene is possibly TRBD1 (5 bases). Trimming left V 0 bases short and J 2 bases short, with 14 bases between. Germline V gene sequence: CDR1 DFQATT, CDR2 SNEGSKA (reference sequence). There are 16 residues in the CDR3. This CDR3 is CSARDLARDGNQPQHF. The CDR3 nucleotides read TGCAGTGCTAGAGATCTTGCCAGGGATGGCAATCAGCCCCAGCATTTT.

The V gene is TRBV12-3 or TRBV12-4, the J gene TRBJ1-4; the match to TRBD1 covers 11 bases. After removal of 5 bases from V and 1 base from J, the junction contained 6 bases not matched to a gene. The CDR3 covers 17 residues. CDR3 amino acids: CASSPTGTGGTNEKLFF. DNA for the CDR3: TGTGCCAGCAGTCCGACCGGGACAGGGGGAACTAATGAAAAACTGTTTTTT.

In its sample, this clonotype was seen a few times. This chain links TRBV9 with TRBJ2-5, with D tentatively TRBD2 (6 bases). There are 14 residues in the CDR3. Germline values: CDR1 SGDLS, CDR2 YYNGEE. V lost 0 bases and J lost 5, with 11 bases in between. The CDR3 DNA sequence: TGTGCCAGCAGCGTAGCCGGGGCGGGGGAGACCCAGTACTTC. Its protein is CASSVAGAGETQYF.

This clonotype occurred a few times. The chain is built from TRBV5-6 and TRBJ2-1; D remains unclear. Germline loops: CDR1 SGHDT, CDR2 YYEEEE. This CDR3 contains 13 residues. The V gene lost 1 base and the J gene lost 9 bases, with 11 bases spanning the gap. CDR3 sequence: CASSLPAWVEQFF. In DNA form, the CDR3 reads TGTGCCAGCAGCTTGCCAGCTTGGGTTGAGCAGTTCTTC.

The chain employs TRBV7-2 and TRBJ2-3; TRBD1 or TRBD2 may be the D gene (7 bases each). In germline, CDR1 is SGHTA, CDR2 FQGNSA. The CDR3 is made up of 17 amino acids. V dropped 5 bases and J dropped 4 bases, with 22 bases sitting between them. CDR3: CASSGQGGPRVADTQYF. The CDR3 DNA reads TGTGCCAGCAGCGGCCAGGGGGGGCCGAGGGTGGCAGATACGCAGTATTTT.

The chain links TRBV7-2 to TRBJ1-5; no clear D gene. The CDR3 runs to 13 residues. CDR1 SGHTA and CDR2 FQGNSA come from the germline V gene. Trimming took off 5 bases at V and 5 bases at J, with 10 bases between the two ends. The CDR3 loop reads CASSMGIHQPQHF. DNA of the CDR3: TGTGCCAGCAGCATGGGTATCCATCAGCCCCAGCATTTT. The full variable domain, in which reference TRBV7-2 and TRBJ1-5 provide the parts outside the CDR3, is GAGVSQSPSNKVTEKGKDVELRCDPISGHTALYWYRQSLGQGLEFLIYFQGNSAPDKSGLPSDRFSAERTGGSVSTLTIQRTQQEDSAVYLCASSMGIHQPQHFGDGTRLSIL.

The chain employs TRBV4-1 and TRBJ2-5; 8 nucleotides align to TRBD2. The CDR3 contains 16 residues. Germline values: CDR1 MGHRA, CDR2 YSYEKL. V gave up 4 bases and J gave up 5 bases; unmatched junction bases: 12. The CDR3 coding sequence is TGCGCCAGCAGCCTAAGGGGCGGGGGGTTATCGGAGACCCAGTACTTC. It codes for CASSLRGGGLSETQYF.

This clonotype was picked up many times. The chain couples TRBV29-1 to TRBJ2-1, with 8 bases fitting TRBD2. This CDR3 is 14 amino acids long. Germline V gives CDR1 SQVTM, CDR2 ANQGSEA. The junction had 11 bases not matched to a gene; V was cut back by 6 bases and J by 7 bases. The CDR3 bases are TGCAGCGTAACGGGGCGGGGGGTCTTGAATGAGCAGTTCTTC. It yields the protein CSVTGRGVLNEQFF.

This clonotype turned up a few times. The chain carries TRBV5-1 and TRBJ2-3, with a tentative D call TRBD2 (6 bases). CDR1 is SGHRS, CDR2 YFSETQ, per germline. The CDR3 contains 15 residues. Deletions cut 0 bases from V and 3 bases from J, with 11 bases between. The CDR3 bases are TGCGCCAGCAGCTTGGGGAGGGACTGGACAGATACGCAGTATTTT. As protein: CASSLGRDWTDTQYF.

The table lists this clonotype with many counts. This chain uses TRBV7-2 with TRBJ1-4, with D unresolved. V was trimmed by 6 bases and J by 0 bases, leaving 8 bases between them. Germline CDR1 and CDR2: SGHTA and FQGNSA. CDR3 size: 14 residues. As DNA, the CDR3 is TGTGCCAGCAGTCCCGGGGCAACTAATGAAAAACTGTTTTTT. Translation gives CASSPGATNEKLFF.

This clonotype appeared many times. The chain combines TRBV7-6 with TRBJ2-1; weak D call: TRBD2 (7 bases). This CDR3 has 17 residues. Germline-derived CDR1 and CDR2 are SGHVS and FNYEAQ. Trimming stripped 5 bases from V and 0 bases from J, with 17 bases between. Written as DNA, the CDR3 is TGTGCCAGCAGCAGGATGGCGGGGGCTAGCTCCTACAATGAGCAGTTCTTC. It encodes CASSRMAGASSYNEQFF.

The chain links TRBV4-1 to TRBJ2-1, with 7 positions matching TRBD1. CDR1 and CDR2 from the germline V gene are MGHRA and YSYEKL. The CDR3 is made up of 14 amino acids. J was trimmed by 9 bases and V by 4 bases; bases with no gene match: 9. As DNA, the CDR3 is TGCGCCAGCAGCCCACCTAACAGGGGCTTTGAGCAGTTCTTC. This codes for CASSPPNRGFEQFF.

This clonotype was observed at least ten times. The chain links TRBV6-2 or TRBV6-3 to TRBJ2-7; 7 nucleotides align to TRBD2. The V gene end was trimmed by 8 bases and the J gene end by 0 bases; junction bases not matched to a gene: 7. This CDR3 is built from 14 residues. In germline, CDR1 is MNHEY, CDR2 SVGEGT. CDR3 sequence: CASHRDYNSYEQYF. CDR3 DNA: TGTGCCAGCCACCGGGACTACAACTCCTACGAGCAGTACTTC.

V usage is TRBV5-1 and J usage is TRBJ2-2; either TRBD1 or TRBD2 may fit D (5 bases each). Trimming stripped 7 bases from V and 3 bases from J, with 10 bases between. Germline V CDR1 and CDR2: SGHRS, YFSETQ. There are 13 residues in the CDR3. CDR3 in DNA: TGCGCCAGCCGGGACCGAGACACCGGGGAGCTGTTTTTT. Its translation: CASRDRDTGELFF.

This clonotype was observed a few times. The J gene is TRBJ2-5, the V gene TRBV5-1; D is possibly TRBD1 (5 bases). The length of the CDR3 is 14 residues. Per the germline V gene, CDR1 is SGHRS and CDR2 is YFSETQ. V dropped 1 base and J dropped 5 bases, with 12 bases sitting between them. The CDR3 nucleotides read TGCGCCAGCAGCTTGACAGGAATAGGGGAGACCCAGTACTTC. Translating gives CASSLTGIGETQYF.

This clonotype showed up just a few times. The chain recombines TRBV7-2 with TRBJ1-2; the D gene is possibly TRBD1 (5 bases). CDR3 length: 14 amino acids. Between the trimmed V and J ends, which lost 7 bases and 4 bases, there was a span of 16 bases. Germline V gives CDR1 SGHTA, CDR2 FQGNSA. The CDR3 is CASTRAGLSYGYTF. The CDR3 DNA sequence: TGTGCCAGCACCCGCGCAGGGCTATCCTATGGCTACACCTTC.